Shown below are 24 T cell receptor beta chains from a single sample sequenced in a study of T-cell memory formation after mild COVID-19. In TCRdb, the 5' RACE reads were re-called with MiXCR into one record per CDR3 protein. Of some 120,000 distinct CDR3 sequences listed, about 17% are singletons. What was sequenced was PBMCs or a T cell subset sorted from them (not recorded which). All receptors come from an adult woman who had mild COVID-19 (a few samples of this study predate the infection). Cell type and time point are not known.

The chain is built from TRBV7-8 and TRBJ2-2; weak D call: TRBD1 (6 bases). This CDR3 contains 13 residues. Trimming pared 6 bases from V and 6 bases from J, leaving 11 bases between. Germline-derived CDR1 and CDR2 are SGHVS and FQNEAQ. CDR3 sequence reads: CASRTGFAGELFF. CDR3 DNA: TGTGCCAGCAGGACAGGTTTTGCCGGGGAGCTGTTTTTT.

In this sample, this clonotype turned up a few times. V gene TRBV19 combines with J gene TRBJ2-1; D remains unclear. The V gene lost 4 bases and the J gene lost 0 bases, with 10 bases spanning the gap. The CDR3 runs 15 residues. The V gene's germline CDR1 is LNHDA and CDR2 SQIVND (reference sequence). This CDR3 is CASSKAGDSYNEQFF. The CDR3 region has the DNA TGTGCCAGTAGTAAAGCAGGCGACTCCTACAATGAGCAGTTCTTC.

This clonotype was seen only a few times. V is TRBV5-1 and J is TRBJ2-2, with D possibly being TRBD2 (6 bases). V lost 3 bases and J 5 bases, leaving 8 bases between the germline ends. CDR3 length equals 13 residues. Germline V CDR1 and CDR2: SGHRS, YFSETQ. In DNA, the CDR3 is TGCGCCAGCAGCTCCGGGACTACCGGGGAGCTGTTTTTT. The encoded protein is CASSSGTTGELFF.

This clonotype was detected only a few times. This sequence joins TRBV11-2 and TRBJ1-1; TRBD1 is a possible D gene (6 bases). From germline, CDR1 is SGHAT and CDR2 FQNNGV. The CDR3 spans 16 residues. Trimming removed 5 bases from V and 1 base from J, with 17 bases in between. Here the CDR3 DNA reads TGTGCCAGCAGCCTAAGTAGCTACAGGGCGAACACTGAAGCTTTCTTT. It encodes CASSLSSYRANTEAFF. Supplemented by reference TRBV11-2 and TRBJ1-1, the full variable domain reads EAGVAQSPRYKIIEKRQSVAFWCNPISGHATLYWYQQILGQGPKLLIQFQNNGVVDDSQLPKDRFSAERLKGVDSTLKIQPAKLEDSAVYLCASSLSSYRANTEAFFGQGTRLTVV.

A few counts support this clonotype. The CDR3: CASSVDGYSNQPQHF. CDR3 coding DNA: TGTGCCAGCAGCGTAGACGGGTATAGCAATCAGCCCCAGCATTTT. The chain uses TRBV9 and TRBJ1-5; D is unresolved. Germline V lookup: CDR1 SGDLS, CDR2 YYNGEE. V lost 0 bases and J lost 0, with 7 bases in between. The CDR3 runs to 15 residues. Together with reference TRBV9 and TRBJ1-5, the CDR3 gives the full variable domain: DSGVTQTPKHLITATGQRVTLRCSPRSGDLSVYWYQQSLDQGLQFLIQYYNGEERAKGNILERFSAQQFPDLHSELNLSSLELGDSALYFCASSVDGYSNQPQHFGDGTRLSIL.

The chain carries TRBV7-3 and TRBJ2-2; D uncertain. V was pared by 1 base and J by 3 bases, with 3 bases between. Germline-derived CDR1 and CDR2 are SGHTA and FQGTGA. CDR3 size: 13 residues. The CDR3, as DNA: TGTGCCAGCAGCTTAATGGACACCGGGGAGCTGTTTTTT. It encodes CASSLMDTGELFF.

This clonotype was recorded a few times. The junction differs from germline at one of its ends, possibly a read error. The CDR3, as DNA: TGTGCCAGCAGCCAAGCGGGGTTCCAAGGGACCCAGTACTTC. Its translation is CASSQAGFQGTQYF. The chain employs TRBV14 and TRBJ2-5; D is perhaps TRBD2 (5 bases). Germline assignment: CDR1 SGHDN and CDR2 FVKESK. The CDR3 contains 14 residues.

The chain carries TRBV5-1 and TRBJ1-5; D is undetermined. From germline, CDR1 is SGHRS and CDR2 YFSETQ. The CDR3 totals 14 residues. The germline V and J ends were trimmed by 0 bases and 3 bases, with 7 bases remaining between them. The CDR3 sequence is CASSLDSTNQPQHF. The DNA of the CDR3 is TGCGCCAGCAGCTTGGACAGTACCAATCAGCCCCAGCATTTT.

This clonotype has a count of ten or more. The CDR3 protein is CASSLGLAVYNEQFF. Written as DNA, the CDR3 is TGTGCCAGCAGCTTGGGTCTAGCGGTCTACAATGAGCAGTTCTTC. The chain is built from TRBV7-9 and TRBJ2-1; 7 bases map to TRBD2. V lost 3 bases to trimming and J lost 3 bases; unmatched junction nucleotides: 5. The CDR3 covers 15 residues. CDR1 is SEHNR and CDR2 is FQNEAQ in the germline V gene (reference sequence).

The rearrangement joins TRBV7-2 to TRBJ2-1; D not certain. Trimming removed 1 base at V and 12 bases at J, with 10 bases between. CDR3 length: 12 amino acids. The germline gives CDR1 SGHTA, CDR2 FQGNSA. CDR3 bases: TGTGCCAGCAGCTTAGTAGGGCCGCGGCAGTTCTTC. Translating it yields CASSLVGPRQFF.

The rearrangement uses TRBV13 and TRBJ2-2; D gene ambiguous. Germline CDR1 reads PRHDT; CDR2 reads FYEKMQ (reference sequence). Trimming shortened V by 5 bases and J by 0 bases, and 13 bases separated the two germline ends. The CDR3 length is 16 residues. In nucleotides, the CDR3 is TGTGCCAGCAGCCCGGAAATCACCCCGAACACCGGGGAGCTGTTTTTT. Protein sequence: CASSPEITPNTGELFF. The whole variable domain, remainder taken from reference TRBV13 and TRBJ2-2, is AAGVIQSPRHLIKEKRETATLKCYPIPRHDTVYWYQQGPGQDPQFLISFYEKMQSDKGSIPDRFSAQQFSDYHSELNMSSLELGDSALYFCASSPEITPNTGELFFGEGSRLTVL.

V gene TRBV20-1 combines with J gene TRBJ2-3, with unresolved D. Between the trimmed V and J ends, which lost 5 bases and 6 bases, there was a span of 9 bases. CDR3 length: 11 amino acids. Germline CDR1 and CDR2: DFQATT and SNEGSKA (reference sequence). The CDR3 bases are TGCAGTGCTGGAAAGGTGGATACGCAGTATTTT. This gives the protein CSAGKVDTQYF.

In its sample, this clonotype was seen many times. The V call is TRBV12-3 or TRBV12-4, the J call TRBJ2-3; 8 positions agree with TRBD2. The CDR3 consists of 16 residues. J was trimmed by 3 bases and V by 6 bases; bases with no gene match: 11. The CDR3 loop reads CASRRGDSPGTDTQYF. The CDR3 bases are TGTGCCAGCAGGCGGGGGGACTCCCCGGGAACAGATACGCAGTATTTT.

This clonotype was recorded a few times. The rearrangement links TRBV5-4 to TRBJ2-1; D perhaps matches TRBD2 (6 bases). V gave up 3 bases and J gave up 2 bases, with 15 bases separating them. The germline V gene encodes CDR1 SGHNT and CDR2 YYREEE (reference sequence). CDR3 length: 16 amino acids. The CDR3 region is CASSSLGGDPYNEQFF. DNA of the CDR3: TGTGCCAGCAGCTCTCTAGGCGGGGACCCCTACAATGAGCAGTTCTTC.

This clonotype was found many times. CDR3 residues: CASSELASGGEQFF. Here the CDR3 DNA reads TGCGCCAGCAGCGAGTTGGCTAGCGGGGGGGAGCAGTTCTTC. The chain combines TRBV5-1 with TRBJ2-1; 11 nucleotides match TRBD2. The CDR3 has 14 amino acids. V lost 4 bases to trimming and J lost 10 bases; unmatched junction nucleotides: 7. Per the germline V gene, CDR1 is SGHRS and CDR2 is YFSETQ.

This clonotype appeared a few times. The CDR3 here is CASSPRDIQETQYF. In DNA, the CDR3 is TGTGCCAGCAGCCCCCGGGACATCCAAGAGACCCAGTACTTC. The chain joins TRBV7-9 to TRBJ2-5; possibly TRBD1 for D (6 bases). This CDR3 region has 14 residues. CDR1 and CDR2 from the germline V gene are SEHNR and FQNEAQ (reference sequence). Trimming took 5 bases from V and 1 from J, leaving 11 bases between them.

This clonotype turned up a few times. This chain links TRBV4-1 with TRBJ2-7; unclear D gene. The CDR3 runs to 14 residues. Germline values: CDR1 MGHRA, CDR2 YSYEKL. V lost 4 bases, J lost 2 bases, and 12 bases lay in between. The CDR3 here is CASSLRANTYEQYF. The CDR3, as DNA: TGCGCCAGCAGCCTCCGGGCCAACACCTACGAGCAGTACTTC.

The chain couples TRBV20-1 to TRBJ2-1; 10 bases match TRBD2. Trimming at V came to 3 bases and at J to 4 bases, leaving 6 bases not matched to a gene. The CDR3 has 15 amino acids. Per germline, CDR1 DFQATT and CDR2 SNEGSKA (reference sequence). The CDR3 coding sequence is TGCAGTGCTAGTTTAGCGGGGGGCATATACAATGAGCAGTTCTTC. Residues: CSASLAGGIYNEQFF.

This clonotype was found a few times. The chain has TRBV5-1 and TRBJ2-3, with D maybe TRBD2 (6 bases). V was trimmed by 5 bases and J by 5 bases, leaving 21 bases between them. CDR1 is SGHRS and CDR2 is YFSETQ in the germline V gene. The CDR3 sequence is 16 residues long. CDR3 DNA: TGCGCCAGCAGTTACACTCTAGCGTTAGCTAGAGATACGCAGTATTTT. Protein: CASSYTLALARDTQYF.

This clonotype was recorded a few times. The chain employs TRBV5-1 and TRBJ2-1; 10 nucleotides match TRBD2. The V segment lost 3 bases and the J segment 6 bases; nucleotides outside the gene matches: 15. Germline-derived CDR1 and CDR2 are SGHRS and YFSETQ. The CDR3 has 18 amino acids. The CDR3 protein is CASSSALGLAARSNEQFF. The CDR3 DNA is TGCGCCAGCAGCTCGGCGCTCGGACTAGCGGCCCGCTCCAATGAGCAGTTCTTC. Full variable domain (remainder filled in from reference TRBV5-1 and TRBJ2-1): KAGVTQTPRYLIKTRGQQVTLSCSPISGHRSVSWYQQTPGQGLQFLFEYFSETQRNKGNFPGRFSGRQFSNSRSEMNVSTLELGDSALYLCASSSALGLAARSNEQFFGPGTRLTVL.

The rearrangement uses TRBV5-8 and TRBJ1-1; TRBD1 agrees at 9 bases. This CDR3 spans 14 amino acids. Germline values: CDR1 SGHTS, CDR2 YDEGEE. The V and J ends lost 4 bases and 6 bases, in that order; junction bases with no gene match: 7. DNA for the CDR3: TGTGCCAGCAGCGCAACCGGGACAGGGTCTGAAGCTTTCTTT. Translation gives CASSATGTGSEAFF.

V usage is TRBV24-1 and J usage is TRBJ2-5; D gene uncertain. In germline, CDR1 is KGHDR, CDR2 SFDVKD. The germline V and J ends were trimmed by 3 bases and 5 bases, with 18 bases remaining between them. The CDR3 totals 16 residues. This CDR3 is CATSDLRRAKVETQYF. The CDR3 nucleotides are TGTGCCACCAGTGATCTACGCCGGGCCAAGGTGGAGACCCAGTACTTC.

In this sample, this clonotype turned up a few times. The chain carries TRBV12-3 or TRBV12-4 and TRBJ1-2; no definite D call. The CDR3 length is 13 residues. The ends were cut back, 6 bases at V and 2 bases at J, with 10 bases in the middle. CDR3 protein: CASSQGPNYGYTF. For the CDR3, the DNA is TGTGCCAGCAGCCAAGGACCGAACTATGGCTACACCTTC.

The chain uses TRBV4-2 and TRBJ1-1, with D maybe TRBD1 (5 bases). Trimming shortened V by 1 base and J by 4 bases, and 22 bases separated the two germline ends. CDR3 length: 18 residues. The germline V gene encodes CDR1 LGHNA and CDR2 YNFKEQ. In nucleotides, the CDR3 is TGTGCCAGCAGCCAAGTTAAGGAGGCAGACATCGGGGCCACTGAAGCTTTCTTT. Residues: CASSQVKEADIGATEAFF.